This TCR beta chain was observed in a study of chemoradiotherapy in HPV16-positive cancers. Findings and caveats of the study: Candidate HPV-specific clones and E7-related TCR motifs grew in tumor during treatment. For HPV16-positive patients, expanding HPV-responsive T cells associated with longer recurrence-free survival.

Sequenced by immunoSEQ multiplex PCR; TCRdb stores in-frame clones only, minus some. The sample records thousands of clones, 70% to 85% being singletons. Repeated repertoire sampling spanned the course of chemoradiotherapy. About this clone: Antigen unknown.

This specimen consisted of tumor tissue, obtained from a patient who underwent chemoradiotherapy. The TCR originated in a human donor with HPV-associated anogenital cancer.

As DNA, the CDR3 is TGTGCCAGCAGCTTAGGGACTAGCGGTTACAATGAGCAGTTCTTC. It encodes CASSLGTSGYNEQFF. The chain couples TRBV7-2 to TRBJ2-1; 10 positions match TRBD2. This CDR3 contains 15 residues. Germline V gene sequence: CDR1 SGHTA, CDR2 FQGNSA. After removal of 1 base from V and 4 bases from J, the junction contained 1 base not matched to a gene.